Listed below are T cell receptor beta chains from one sample, sequenced in a study of cytomegalovirus exposure and HLA in healthy donors. Using immunoSEQ multiplex PCR, the repertoire was profiled, and TCRdb retains in-frame clones only, with some absent. The table shows roughly 140,000 clones, with approximately 80% occurring only once. The sequenced material came from PBMCs. These receptors were collected from a man under 40 in good health and CMV-seropositive. CDR3s include the opening cysteine and the closing phenylalanine or tryptophan. The D gene is left open where the match is weak. A clone size is listed for some rows: how often the clone was seen (once, few, many), or a class if it is expanded.

size,D,V,J,length,CDR3,DNA
-,-,TRBV28,TRBJ1-1,17,CASSFGGGNRMNTEAFF,TGTGCCAGCAGTTTTGGGGGGGGGAATCGGATGAACACTGAAGCTTTCTTT
-,TRBD1,TRBV7-2,TRBJ1-5,13,CASSQTGIQPQHF,TGTGCCAGCAGCCAGACAGGGATCCAGCCCCAGCATTTT
-,TRBD2,TRBV7-2,TRBJ2-7,15,CASSRGLETRWEQYF,TGTGCCAGCAGCCGCGGACTAGAAACCCGTTGGGAGCAGTACTTC
few,TRBD1,TRBV5-6,TRBJ1-2,15,CASSSSGTGGYGYTF,TGTGCCAGCAGTTCCTCCGGGACAGGGGGATATGGCTACACCTTC
-,-,TRBV6-5,TRBJ2-7,15,CASSYSGVDAYEQYF,TGTGCCAGCAGTTACTCGGGAGTGGACGCGTACGAGCAGTACTTC
-,-,TRBV6-6,TRBJ2-7,12,CASSPTDRPGAF,TGTGCCAGCAGTCCGACTGACAGACCAGGGGCCTTC
-,TRBD1,TRBV6-6,TRBJ2-1,16,CASSGVDRGMWNEQFF,TGTGCCAGCAGTGGCGTGGACAGGGGGATGTGGAATGAGCAGTTCTTC
-,TRBD1,TRBV6-5,TRBJ2-7,13,CASSYYRGYEQYF,TGTGCCAGCAGTTACTACAGGGGCTACGAGCAGTACTTC
-,TRBD1,TRBV9,TRBJ1-2,15,CASSVAGTGRNGYTF,TGTGCCAGCAGCGTAGCCGGGACAGGGAGGAATGGCTACACCTTC
-,-,TRBV25-1,TRBJ1-4,15,CASSPPWGYNEKLFF,TGTGCCAGCAGTCCTCCGTGGGGCTATAATGAAAAACTGTTTTTT
-,-,TRBV6-1,TRBJ1-4,15,CASSAGGATNEKLFF,TGTGCCAGCAGTGCCGGCGGGGCCACAAATGAAAAACTGTTTTTT
-,-,TRBV5-6,TRBJ1-4,14,CASSPGLPRGKLFF,TGTGCCAGCAGCCCGGGACTTCCAAGAGGAAAACTGTTTTTT
-,TRBD2,TRBV19,TRBJ2-7,15,CASSIGAGSEGEQYF,TGTGCCAGTAGTATAGGAGCGGGGAGTGAGGGCGAGCAGTACTTC
-,-,TRBV5-1,TRBJ2-6,18,CASSSNQAFSSGANVLTF,TGCGCCAGCAGCTCGAATCAGGCTTTTTCCTCTGGGGCCAACGTCCTGACTTTC
once,TRBD1,TRBV5-5,TRBJ2-2,13,CASSPQGAWELFF,TGTGCCAGCAGCCCGCAGGGGGCCTGGGAGCTGTTTTTT
-,TRBD1,TRBV5-6,TRBJ2-2,14,CASSGQGGTGELFF,TGTGCCAGCAGCGGACAGGGCGGAACCGGGGAGCTGTTTTTT
-,-,TRBV18,TRBJ2-5,13,CASSKGAEETQYF,TGTGCCAGCTCGAAGGGAGCTGAAGAGACCCAGTACTTC
-,-,TRBV28,TRBJ1-5,14,CASGTPREGPSQHF,TGTGCCAGCGGCACCCCCAGGGAAGGTCCGTCCCAGCATTTT
-,-,TRBV18,TRBJ2-7,14,CASSQGGGIYEQYF,TGTGCCAGCTCTCAAGGGGGGGGTATCTACGAGCAGTACTTC
-,TRBD1,TRBV27,TRBJ2-3,15,CASSWTGGNTDTQYF,TGTGCCAGCAGTTGGACAGGGGGGAATACAGATACGCAGTATTTT
-,-,TRBV2,TRBJ1-5,14,CASSEGGSNQPQHF,TGTGCCAGCAGTGAAGGCGGATCCAATCAGCCCCAGCATTTT
-,-,TRBV5-1,TRBJ1-4,15,CASSPYMGGDEKLFF,TGCGCCAGCAGCCCCTACATGGGGGGAGATGAAAAACTGTTTTTT
-,-,TRBV10-3,TRBJ1-1,12,CAISETATEAFF,TGTGCCATCAGTGAAACAGCCACTGAAGCTTTCTTT
once,TRBD2,TRBV27,TRBJ2-1,13,CASSLGGGSDRFF,TGTGCCAGCAGTTTAGGGGGAGGGTCAGATCGGTTCTTC
-,-,TRBV30,TRBJ1-1,13,CAWSVLSHTEAFF,TGTGCCTGGAGTGTACTCTCCCACACTGAAGCTTTCTTT
-,TRBD2,TRBV7-9,TRBJ2-1,16,CASSTDGGGVYNEQFF,TGTGCCAGCAGCACCGACGGTGGGGGGGTCTACAATGAGCAGTTCTTC
-,TRBD2,TRBV4-1,TRBJ2-1,17,CASSRGGVVQTYNEQFF,TGCGCCAGCAGCCGCGGGGGAGTCGTCCAAACCTACAATGAGCAGTTCTTC
-,TRBD1,TRBV27,TRBJ1-5,23,CASSSSRDRGRGVFLDSNQPQHF,TGTGCCAGCAGTTCTAGCCGGGACAGGGGTCGAGGGGTCTTCCTAGATAGCAATCAGCCCCAGCATTTT
-,-,TRBV10-2,TRBJ2-7,11,CASSEIIEQYF,TGCGCCAGCAGTGAGATAATCGAGCAGTACTTC
-,-,TRBV27,TRBJ1-4,14,CASSSVLADEKLFF,TGTGCCAGCAGTTCAGTCCTGGCCGATGAAAAACTGTTTTTT
-,TRBD2,TRBV19,TRBJ2-1,14,CASNNPAGENEQFF,TGTGCCAGTAATAATCCCGCGGGAGAAAATGAGCAGTTCTTC